The T cell receptor beta chain under discussion was sequenced for a study of blood T cell repertoires in COVID-19. Overall study: Specimens from acute and convalescent COVID-19 originated in the United States, Italy and Spain. Sample material is recorded as cDNA or gDNA derived from T cells, B-cell-depleted T cells, or PBMCs.

TCRdb's table, derived via immunoSEQ multiplex PCR, lists solely in-frame clones and lacks some. The data hold roughly 100,000 clones, with more than 75% observed a single time. The source is a human donor in a cohort sampled during active COVID-19. The sequenced sample was peripheral blood.

Here the CDR3 DNA reads TGTGCCACCAGTGATTTTCGTCAGGGAGGCCAAGAGACCCAGTACTTC. Protein sequence: CATSDFRQGGQETQYF. V usage is TRBV24-1 and J usage is TRBJ2-5; D may be TRBD2 (6 bases). The germline V gene has CDR1 KGHDR and CDR2 SFDVKD. V was cut by 1 base and J by 1 base, with 12 bases left in between. This CDR3 has 16 amino acids.